These 13 T cell receptor beta chains were all obtained from the same sample, sequenced in a study of technical replicates of blood from several donors. Profiling relied on immunoSEQ multiplex PCR, and the TCRdb table lists in-frame clones only, not all of them. Among some 80,000 clones listed, 90% to 95% were seen once. Source material: T cells isolated from PBMCs. Receptors were obtained from a human donor in good health.

V and J are TRBV27 and TRBJ2-7; no firm D call. The CDR3 has 13 amino acids. In germline, CDR1 is MNHEY, CDR2 SMNVEV (reference sequence). Trimming took 7 bases from V and 0 from J, leaving 10 bases between them. CDR3 nucleotides: TGTGCCAGCACTTCAGACACCTCCTACGAGCAGTACTTC. This gives the protein CASTSDTSYEQYF.

The V gene is TRBV10-2, the J gene TRBJ1-2; unclear D gene. This CDR3 is 15 amino acids long. CDR1 and CDR2 from the germline V gene are WSHSY and SAAADI. Trimming pared 3 bases from V and 4 bases from J, leaving 15 bases between. This CDR3 reads CASSDSPEQPYGYTF. CDR3 nucleotide sequence: TGCGCCAGCAGTGATTCCCCTGAACAGCCCTATGGCTACACCTTC.

V and J are TRBV2 and TRBJ1-2, with D possibly TRBD1 on 6 matching bases. The CDR3 extends over 12 amino acids. V lost 8 bases and J lost 5, with 12 bases in between. Per germline, CDR1 SNHLY and CDR2 FYNNEI. The CDR3 loop reads CASQSGVYGYTF. CDR3 nucleotide sequence: TGTGCCAGCCAATCAGGGGTTTATGGCTACACCTTC. Supplemented by reference TRBV2 and TRBJ1-2, the full variable domain reads EPEVTQTPSHQVTQMGQEVILRCVPISNHLYFYWYRQILGQKVEFLVSFYNNEISEKSEIFDDQFSVERPDGSNFTLKIRSTKLEDSAMYFCASQSGVYGYTFGSGTRLTVV.

This clone was counted once. The chain carries TRBV11-2 and TRBJ2-7; unclear D gene. Germline V gene data show CDR1 as SGHAT and CDR2 as FQNNGV. Deletions cut 3 bases from V and 2 bases from J, with 17 bases between. The CDR3 has 16 residues. CDR3 coding DNA: TGTGCCAGCAGCTTGCCTTACGCTGAGGTAACCTACGAGCAGTACTTC. Protein sequence: CASSLPYAEVTYEQYF.

The chain carries TRBV29-1 and TRBJ2-7, with a tentative D call TRBD1 (5 bases). Trimming took 4 bases from V and 0 from J, leaving 10 bases between them. The germline V gene encodes CDR1 SQVTM and CDR2 ANQGSEA. The CDR3 runs 13 residues. CDR3 coding DNA: TGCAGCGTTGTTCAGGGTAGCTCCTACGAGCAGTACTTC. Its translation is CSVVQGSSYEQYF.

The chain joins TRBV6-1 to TRBJ2-5, with a weak D call TRBD2 (6 bases). The V gene lost 7 bases and the J gene lost 8 bases, with 11 bases spanning the gap. Germline CDR1 is MNHNS and CDR2 is SASEGT. The CDR3 has 11 residues. CDR3 region: CASTLGGTQYF. The CDR3 DNA reads as TGTGCCAGCACCCTGGGGGGAACCCAGTACTTC.

CDR3 amino acids: CASSGRQPDTQYF. As DNA, the CDR3 is TGTGCCAGCAGCGGACGACAGCCCGATACGCAGTATTTT. This rearrangement joins TRBV9 to TRBJ2-3; D perhaps matches TRBD1 (5 bases). The ends were cut back, 3 bases at V and 6 bases at J, with 11 bases in the middle. The germline gives CDR1 SGDLS, CDR2 YYNGEE. The CDR3 covers 13 residues.

This clone was seen once. The CDR3 here is CASSGRGYQETQYF. CDR3 bases: TGTGCCAGTAGTGGCAGGGGGTACCAAGAGACCCAGTACTTC. The V gene is TRBV19, the J gene TRBJ2-5; 7 nucleotides match TRBD1. Looked up from germline, CDR1 is LNHDA and CDR2 is SQIVND (reference sequence). With V trimmed by 5 bases and J by 0 bases, 3 bases remained unmatched. The CDR3 extends over 14 amino acids.

Comment on this clone: The sample holds other DNA sequences that translate to the same CDR3. The chain uses TRBV6-5 and TRBJ1-5; no firm D call. Between the trimmed V and J ends, which lost 6 bases and 3 bases, there was a span of 6 bases. The CDR3 spans 12 residues. CDR1 and CDR2 from the germline V gene are MNHEY and SVGAGI. The CDR3 nucleotides are TGTGCCAGCAGCCTACCCAATCAGCCCCAGCATTTT. Amino acid sequence: CASSLPNQPQHF.

The chain joins TRBV11-2 to TRBJ2-7; D perhaps matches TRBD2 (6 bases). The CDR3 has 14 residues. V was shortened by 6 bases and J by 2 bases, with 14 bases between the two germline ends. Germline V gene lookup returns CDR1 SGHAT and CDR2 FQNNGV. CDR3 region: CASRSRDAAYEQYF. Here the CDR3 DNA reads TGTGCCAGCAGGTCGCGGGATGCGGCCTACGAGCAGTACTTC.

The gene calls are TRBV11-2 and TRBJ1-1; 10 bases are a match to TRBD1. Per germline, CDR1 SGHAT and CDR2 FQNNGV. With 2 bases clipped from V and 6 bases from J, the junction kept 6 bases outside the gene matches. The CDR3 runs 15 residues. Here the CDR3 reads CASSLTTGGGPEAFF. The CDR3 DNA sequence: TGTGCCAGCAGCTTAACGACAGGGGGCGGCCCTGAAGCTTTCTTT.

The CDR3 DNA reads as TGTGCCATCAGTGAGTCACTAAGGCAGGGAACAGAGACCCAGTACTTC. Protein sequence: CAISESLRQGTETQYF. This rearrangement joins TRBV10-3 to TRBJ2-5; weak D call: TRBD1 (5 bases). The CDR3 consists of 16 residues. Per the germline V gene, CDR1 is ENHRY and CDR2 is SYGVKD. Trimming stripped 0 bases from V and 4 bases from J, with 15 bases between.

This chain uses TRBV11-2 with TRBJ1-2, with D tentatively TRBD1 (6 bases). Trimming pared 5 bases from V and 9 bases from J, leaving 19 bases between. From germline, CDR1 is SGHAT and CDR2 FQNNGV. CDR3 length equals 14 residues. The CDR3 sequence: CASSPLQGSISYTF. Written as DNA, the CDR3 is TGTGCCAGCAGCCCACTCCAGGGGTCTATTAGCTACACCTTC. The full variable domain, completed using reference TRBV11-2 and TRBJ1-2, is EAGVAQSPRYKIIEKRQSVAFWCNPISGHATLYWYQQILGQGPKLLIQFQNNGVVDDSQLPKDRFSAERLKGVDSTLKIQPAKLEDSAVYLCASSPLQGSISYTFGSGTRLTVV.